Following are 15 T cell receptor beta chains from one sample sequenced in a study of cytomegalovirus exposure and HLA in healthy donors (dated by TCRdb to about 2017). The library was generated by the immunoSEQ multiplex PCR assay. For the multiplex PCR, a mixture combining 60 forward primers for TCR Vbeta segments and 13 reverse primers for TCR Jbeta segments was used. Here the immuneACCESS table is served through TCRdb, limited to in-frame sequences with V and J called. Missing clones are a known gap in these copies; in checked studies unresolved V genes cover under half, and the rest lacks a known reason. The sample table on file contains approximately 27,000 clones. About 0.69% of the sample lies in the top ten. What was sequenced was PBMCs. These receptors originate from a young man in good health and CMV-seronegative.

V and J are TRBV5-1 and TRBJ1-2; 7 bases map to TRBD1. The CDR3 has 14 residues. After removal of 3 bases from V and 3 bases from J, the junction contained 5 bases not matched to a gene. The germline CDR1 and CDR2 sequences are SGHRS and YFSETQ. The CDR3 reads CASSSTGLDYGYTF. The CDR3 DNA sequence: TGCGCCAGCAGCTCGACAGGGTTGGACTATGGCTACACCTTC.

The chain joins TRBV9 to TRBJ2-3, with unresolved D. V gave up 0 bases and J gave up 2 bases, with 10 bases separating them. The CDR3 loop spans 15 amino acids. CDR1 is SGDLS, CDR2 YYNGEE, per germline. The CDR3 DNA follows: TGTGCCAGCAGCGTAGGTAGCACGTCCACAGATACGCAGTATTTT. Its translation: CASSVGSTSTDTQYF. Together with reference TRBV9 and TRBJ2-3, the CDR3 gives the full variable domain: DSGVTQTPKHLITATGQRVTLRCSPRSGDLSVYWYQQSLDQGLQFLIQYYNGEERAKGNILERFSAQQFPDLHSELNLSSLELGDSALYFCASSVGSTSTDTQYFGPGTRLTVL.

J is TRBJ2-1 and V is TRBV7-9, with TRBD2 matching 8 bases. The germline gives CDR1 SEHNR, CDR2 FQNEAQ (reference sequence). The CDR3 loop spans 15 amino acids. V was pared by 5 bases and J by 9 bases, with 12 bases of the junction left unmatched. The CDR3 DNA reads as TGTGCCAGCAGCCGGGAGGGACTGCCCCTGCTTGAGCAGTTCTTC. It yields the protein CASSREGLPLLEQFF.

The rearrangement uses TRBV5-6 and TRBJ1-4; D is possibly TRBD1 (6 bases). The CDR3 covers 18 residues. Deletions cut 0 bases from V and 0 bases from J, with 15 bases between. Germline V gives CDR1 SGHDT, CDR2 YYEEEE. CDR3 coding DNA: TGTGCCAGCAGCTTGGACGCAGAGCAGGGGACAACTAATGAAAAACTGTTTTTT. Translation gives CASSLDAEQGTTNEKLFF.

For the CDR3, the DNA is TGTGCCAGCAGCCCGGGACAGGGGTTCTACGAGCAGTACTTC. Amino acids: CASSPGQGFYEQYF. This chain uses TRBV7-9 with TRBJ2-7, with 10 nucleotides matching TRBD1. Germline-derived CDR1 and CDR2 are SEHNR and FQNEAQ (reference sequence). V dropped 5 bases and J dropped 3; count of bases not matched to a gene: 4. The CDR3 sequence is 14 residues long.

The chain joins TRBV5-1 to TRBJ1-3; D not certain. Germline V gene sequence: CDR1 SGHRS, CDR2 YFSETQ. The CDR3 spans 17 residues. Trimming removed 1 base at V and 4 bases at J, with 18 bases between. The CDR3 loop is CASSLNGPSTTGNTIYF. The CDR3 DNA is TGCGCCAGCAGCTTGAACGGTCCCTCTACGACAGGAAACACCATATATTTT.

V gene TRBV9 combines with J gene TRBJ2-3, with 15 bases fitting TRBD2. There are 17 residues in the CDR3. Germline CDR1 SGDLS, CDR2 YYNGEE. The ends lost 3 bases at V and 2 bases at J; junction bases unmatched: 4. The CDR3 protein is CASSARTSGGDTDTQYF. The CDR3 bases are TGTGCCAGCAGCGCAAGGACTAGCGGGGGGGACACAGATACGCAGTATTTT. The whole variable domain, filled in from reference TRBV9 and TRBJ2-3, reads DSGVTQTPKHLITATGQRVTLRCSPRSGDLSVYWYQQSLDQGLQFLIQYYNGEERAKGNILERFSAQQFPDLHSELNLSSLELGDSALYFCASSARTSGGDTDTQYFGPGTRLTVL.

This chain joins TRBV7-2 and TRBJ2-1; possible D gene TRBD2, 6 bases. Between the trimmed V and J ends, which lost 3 bases and 4 bases, there was a span of 10 bases. The V gene's germline CDR1 is SGHTA and CDR2 FQGNSA. The CDR3 has 14 residues. The CDR3 nucleotides are TGTGCCAGCAGCTTCGGGGGTCCATACAATGAGCAGTTCTTC. Protein sequence: CASSFGGPYNEQFF.

CDR3 amino acids: CASSLRGLAGGLRQETQYF. The CDR3 nucleotides are TGTGCCAGCAGCTTACGGGGACTAGCGGGGGGGTTACGTCAAGAGACCCAGTACTTC. This chain uses TRBV11-2 with TRBJ2-5, with 16 bases matching TRBD2. Germline CDR1 reads SGHAT; CDR2 reads FQNNGV. V shed 2 bases and J 2 bases; nucleotides not matched to a gene: 8. The CDR3 runs 19 residues.

J is TRBJ1-2 and V is TRBV7-2, with TRBD1 as a possible D gene (5 bases). The V end was cut by 5 bases, the J end by 7 bases, with 20 bases between. Germline CDR1 is SGHTA and CDR2 is FQGNSA. The CDR3 runs 15 residues. CDR3 DNA sequence: TGTGCCAGCAGCCTTAGCATAAAGGGGTCCTCTGGCTACACCTTC. Protein product: CASSLSIKGSSGYTF.

V is TRBV9 and J is TRBJ1-3; D unresolved. Trimming removed 0 bases from V and 6 bases from J, with 13 bases in between. The CDR3 covers 15 residues. The germline CDR1 and CDR2 sequences are SGDLS and YYNGEE. DNA of the CDR3: TGTGCCAGCAGCGTAGCGGGGAATTTGGCAAACACCATATATTTT. Translation: CASSVAGNLANTIYF.

The rearrangement joins TRBV28 to TRBJ2-7, with D possibly being TRBD2 (7 bases). Trimming shortened V by 3 bases and J by 3 bases, and 15 bases separated the two germline ends. CDR1 and CDR2 from the germline V gene are MDHEN and SYDVKM. The CDR3 sequence is 15 residues long. The chain's CDR3 is CASSFSTGGHYEQYF. The CDR3 coding sequence is TGTGCCAGCAGTTTTTCAACGGGGGGACACTACGAGCAGTACTTC.

The chain combines TRBV19 with TRBJ2-5, with TRBD2 matching 7 bases. Germline lookup yields CDR1 LNHDA and CDR2 SQIVND (reference sequence). This CDR3 is 16 amino acids long. Trimming at V came to 3 bases and at J to 2 bases, leaving 9 bases not matched to a gene. The CDR3 coding sequence is TGTGCCAGTAGTATGGGGGGTAGCGGGCCGCAAGAGACCCAGTACTTC. It codes for CASSMGGSGPQETQYF.

The V and J genes are TRBV6-5 and TRBJ2-7; no clear D. V was pared by 2 bases and J by 7 bases, with 18 bases between. The CDR3 sequence is 15 residues long. Germline-derived CDR1 and CDR2 are MNHEY and SVGAGI. CDR3 in DNA: TGTGCCAGCAGTTACGGTCTCTTGCCGGCGAGGGAGCAGTACTTC. Translated: CASSYGLLPAREQYF.

This chain connects TRBV5-1 to TRBJ2-5; weak D call: TRBD1 (6 bases). Trimming removed 2 bases at V and 2 bases at J, with 16 bases between. Per the germline V gene, CDR1 is SGHRS and CDR2 is YFSETQ. The CDR3 length is 16 residues. The DNA of the CDR3 is TGCGCCAGCAGCTTTGTTACAGGGAACCAACAAGAGACCCAGTACTTC. Protein sequence: CASSFVTGNQQETQYF.